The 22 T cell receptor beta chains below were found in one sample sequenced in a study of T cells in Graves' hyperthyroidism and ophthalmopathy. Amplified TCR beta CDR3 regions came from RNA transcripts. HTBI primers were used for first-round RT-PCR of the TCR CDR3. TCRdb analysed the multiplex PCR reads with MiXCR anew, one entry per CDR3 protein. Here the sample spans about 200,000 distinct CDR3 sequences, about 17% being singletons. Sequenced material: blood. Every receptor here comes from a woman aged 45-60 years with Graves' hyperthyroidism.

The CDR3 loop reads CASESGTGIGNTIYF. As DNA, the CDR3 is TGTGCCAGTGAATCAGGGACAGGGATCGGAAACACCATATATTTT. This chain links TRBV19 with TRBJ1-3; 9 positions match TRBD1. The J segment lost 4 bases and the V segment lost 8 bases, leaving 9 bases of the junction unmatched. This CDR3 has 15 residues. CDR1 LNHDA and CDR2 SQIVND come from the germline V gene (reference sequence).

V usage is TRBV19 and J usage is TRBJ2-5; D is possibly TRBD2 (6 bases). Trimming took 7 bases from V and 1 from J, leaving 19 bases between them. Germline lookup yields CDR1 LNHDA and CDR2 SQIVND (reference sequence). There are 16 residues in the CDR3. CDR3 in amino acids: CASKGLRRSGQETQYF. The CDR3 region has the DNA TGTGCCAGTAAGGGACTCAGGAGGAGCGGCCAAGAGACCCAGTACTTC.

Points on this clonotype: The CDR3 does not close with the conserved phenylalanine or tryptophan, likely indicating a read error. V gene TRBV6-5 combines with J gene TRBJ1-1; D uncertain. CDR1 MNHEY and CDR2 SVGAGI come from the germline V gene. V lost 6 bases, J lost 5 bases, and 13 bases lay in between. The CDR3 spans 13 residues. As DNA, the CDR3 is TGTGCCAGCAGAGACTCAGCCGGGACTGAAGCTTTCCTT. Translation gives CASRDSAGTEAFL.

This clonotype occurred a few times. CDR3 DNA sequence: TGCAGCGTCCAGGTAGATACGCAGTATTTT. Translating it yields CSVQVDTQYF. V usage is TRBV29-1 and J usage is TRBJ2-3; D not certain. V dropped 6 bases and J dropped 5 bases, with 6 bases sitting between them. The CDR3 length is 10 residues. CDR1 SQVTM and CDR2 ANQGSEA come from the germline V gene.

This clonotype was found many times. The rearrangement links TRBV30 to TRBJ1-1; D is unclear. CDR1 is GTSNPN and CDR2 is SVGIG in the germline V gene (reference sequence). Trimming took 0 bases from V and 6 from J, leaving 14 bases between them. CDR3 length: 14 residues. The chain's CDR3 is CAWSVTLVFPEAFF. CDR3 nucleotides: TGTGCCTGGAGTGTAACTTTGGTTTTCCCTGAAGCTTTCTTT.

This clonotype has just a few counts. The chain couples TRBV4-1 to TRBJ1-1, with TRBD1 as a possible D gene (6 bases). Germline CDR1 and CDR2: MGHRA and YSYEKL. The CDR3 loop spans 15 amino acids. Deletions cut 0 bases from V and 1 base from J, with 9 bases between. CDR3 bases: TGCGCCAGCAGCCAAGAAGGAGGGGGGAACACTGAAGCTTTCTTT. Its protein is CASSQEGGGNTEAFF.

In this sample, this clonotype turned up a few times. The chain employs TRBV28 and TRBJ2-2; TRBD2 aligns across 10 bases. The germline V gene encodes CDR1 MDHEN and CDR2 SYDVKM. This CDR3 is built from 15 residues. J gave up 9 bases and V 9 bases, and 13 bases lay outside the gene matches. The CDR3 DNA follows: TGTGCCAGTTCCCCAATAGCGGGAGGTTTTCGGGAGCTGTTTTTT. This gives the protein CASSPIAGGFRELFF.

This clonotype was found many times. The CDR3 reads CASRATGYGYTF. In nucleotides, the CDR3 is TGTGCCAGCAGAGCGACTGGATATGGCTACACCTTC. This chain uses TRBV3-1 with TRBJ1-2; D is unresolved. CDR1 and CDR2 (germline): LGHDT, YNNKEL (reference sequence). CDR3 length: 12 amino acids. The germline V and J ends were trimmed by 6 bases and 5 bases, with 10 bases remaining between them.

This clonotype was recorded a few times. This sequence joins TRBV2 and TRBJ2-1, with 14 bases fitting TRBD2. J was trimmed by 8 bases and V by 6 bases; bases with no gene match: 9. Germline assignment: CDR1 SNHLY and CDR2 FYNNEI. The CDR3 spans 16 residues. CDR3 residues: CASRRPGLAGVHEQFF. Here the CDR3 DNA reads TGTGCCAGCAGACGGCCGGGACTAGCGGGAGTTCATGAGCAGTTCTTC.

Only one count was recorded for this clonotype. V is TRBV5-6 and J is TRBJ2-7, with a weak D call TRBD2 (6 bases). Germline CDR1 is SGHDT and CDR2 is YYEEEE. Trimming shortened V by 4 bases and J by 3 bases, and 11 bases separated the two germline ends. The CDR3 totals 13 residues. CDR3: CASSHRLVYEQYF. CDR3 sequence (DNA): TGTGCCAGCAGCCACAGACTAGTCTACGAGCAGTACTTC.

The CDR3 DNA reads as TGTGCCAGCAGTTTTTATGAGAACACTGAAGCTTTCTTT. Residues: CASSFYENTEAFF. The chain carries TRBV12-3 or TRBV12-4 and TRBJ1-1; D is uncertain. This CDR3 region has 13 residues. Trimming took off 3 bases at V and 1 base at J, with 6 bases between the two ends.

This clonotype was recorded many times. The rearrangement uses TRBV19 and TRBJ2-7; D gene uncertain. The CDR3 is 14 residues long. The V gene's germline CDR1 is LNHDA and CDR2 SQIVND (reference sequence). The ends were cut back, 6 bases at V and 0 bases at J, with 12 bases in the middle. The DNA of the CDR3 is TGTGCCAGTAGGATGGGTGGAGACTCCTACGAGCAGTACTTC. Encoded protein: CASRMGGDSYEQYF.

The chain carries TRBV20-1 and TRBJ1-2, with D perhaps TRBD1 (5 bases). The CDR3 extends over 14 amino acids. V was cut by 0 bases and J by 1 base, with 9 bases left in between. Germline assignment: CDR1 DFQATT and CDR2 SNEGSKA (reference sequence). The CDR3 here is CSAREAGSNYGYTF. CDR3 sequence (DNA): TGCAGTGCTAGAGAGGCAGGGAGTAACTATGGCTACACCTTC.

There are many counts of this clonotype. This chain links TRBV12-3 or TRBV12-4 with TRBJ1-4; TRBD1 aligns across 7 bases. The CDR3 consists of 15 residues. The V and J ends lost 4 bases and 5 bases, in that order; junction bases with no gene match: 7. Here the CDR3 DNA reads TGTGCCAGCAGTTCCGGACAGGTGATAAATGAAAAACTGTTTTTT. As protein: CASSSGQVINEKLFF.

CDR3 protein: CASGLARYQPQHF. CDR3 sequence (DNA): TGTGCTAGTGGTTTGGCCAGATATCAGCCCCAGCATTTT. The chain employs TRBV12-5 and TRBJ1-5; D gene unclear. Germline V gives CDR1 LGHNT, CDR2 FRNRAP. The CDR3 loop spans 13 amino acids. Trimming pared 1 base from V and 5 bases from J, leaving 6 bases between.

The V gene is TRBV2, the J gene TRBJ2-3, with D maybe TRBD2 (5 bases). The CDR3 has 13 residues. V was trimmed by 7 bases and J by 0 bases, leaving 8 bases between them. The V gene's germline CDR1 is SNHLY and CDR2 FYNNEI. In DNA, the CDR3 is TGTGCCAGCACAAGCGGAAGCACAGATACGCAGTATTTT. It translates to CASTSGSTDTQYF.

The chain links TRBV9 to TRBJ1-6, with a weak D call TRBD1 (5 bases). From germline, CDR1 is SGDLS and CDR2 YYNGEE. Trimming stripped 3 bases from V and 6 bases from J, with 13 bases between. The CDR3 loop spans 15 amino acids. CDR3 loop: CASSGLGRSNSPLHF. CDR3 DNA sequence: TGTGCCAGCAGCGGCCTGGGACGGAGTAATTCACCCCTCCACTTT.

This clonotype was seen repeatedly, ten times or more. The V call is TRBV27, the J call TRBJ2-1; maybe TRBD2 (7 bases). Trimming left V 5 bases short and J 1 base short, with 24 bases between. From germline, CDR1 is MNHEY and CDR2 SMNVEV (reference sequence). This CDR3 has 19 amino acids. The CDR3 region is CASSPPGGGQWGSYNEQFF. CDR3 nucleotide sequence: TGTGCCAGCAGTCCCCCGGGAGGAGGACAGTGGGGTTCCTACAATGAGCAGTTCTTC.

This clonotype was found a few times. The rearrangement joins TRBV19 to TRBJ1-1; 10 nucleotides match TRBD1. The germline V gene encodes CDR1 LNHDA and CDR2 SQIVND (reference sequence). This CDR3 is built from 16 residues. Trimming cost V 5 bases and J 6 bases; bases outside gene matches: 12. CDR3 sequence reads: CASSPLGMTGGSEAFF. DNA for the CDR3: TGTGCCAGTAGTCCCTTAGGGATGACAGGGGGCTCTGAAGCTTTCTTT.

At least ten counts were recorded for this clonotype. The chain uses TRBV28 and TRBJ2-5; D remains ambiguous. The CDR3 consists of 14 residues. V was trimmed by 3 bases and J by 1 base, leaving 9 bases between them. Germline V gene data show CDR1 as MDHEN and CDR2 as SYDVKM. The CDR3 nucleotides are TGTGCCAGCAGTTTCCGGAGTCTCCAAGAGACCCAGTACTTC. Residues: CASSFRSLQETQYF.

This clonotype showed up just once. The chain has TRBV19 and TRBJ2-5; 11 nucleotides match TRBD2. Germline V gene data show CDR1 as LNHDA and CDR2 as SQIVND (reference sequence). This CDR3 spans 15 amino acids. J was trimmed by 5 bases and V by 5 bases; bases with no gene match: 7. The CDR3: CASSGRLAGMETQYF. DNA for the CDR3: TGTGCCAGTAGTGGACGACTAGCGGGAATGGAGACCCAGTACTTC.

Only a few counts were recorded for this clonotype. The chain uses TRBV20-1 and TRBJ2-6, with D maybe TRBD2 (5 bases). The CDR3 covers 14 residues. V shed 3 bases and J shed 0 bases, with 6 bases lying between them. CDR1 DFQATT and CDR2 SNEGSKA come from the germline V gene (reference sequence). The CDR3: CSASSVSGANVLTF. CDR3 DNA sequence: TGCAGTGCTAGTAGCGTCTCTGGGGCCAACGTCCTGACTTTC.